These T cell receptor beta chains were read from a single sample in a study of blood T cell repertoires in COVID-19. Generated by immunoSEQ multiplex PCR, the TCRdb table keeps only in-frame clones and is missing some. The table records about 170,000 clones, more than 70% of them present only once. Sequenced: PBMCs or T cells enriched from blood (not recorded which). The receptors derive from a woman aged 50 to 60 in a cohort exposed to, infected with or recovered from COVID-19 (not recorded which). Each CDR3 is given with its conserved first and last residue. A D gene is named only where the DNA matches it firmly. Expanded clones are given a class, and other clones once, few, many or no size at all.

TGTGCCAGTAGTATAGCCCCCCGCCGCTCCCCGGGACAGAAAAACATTCAGTACTTC	CASSIAPRRSPGQKNIQYF	NA	TRBV19	TRBJ2-4	TRBD1
TGTGCCAGCTCGGGAACTTTAGCGCGGAGCTCCTACGAGCAGTACTTC	CASSGTLARSSYEQYF	few	TRBV18	TRBJ2-7	NA
TGTGCCAGCAGCCCCGGGACTAGCTACAATGAGCAGTTCTTC	CASSPGTSYNEQFF	NA	TRBV7-8	TRBJ2-1	TRBD2
TGTGCCAGCAGCCCCCCAACAGGGGCGGGTGGCTACACCTTC	CASSPPTGAGGYTF	NA	TRBV3-1/TRBV3-2	TRBJ1-2	TRBD1
TGTGCCAGCAGTGAATTGGTAGGGGAACCAACCAACTATGGCTACACCTTC	CASSELVGEPTNYGYTF	NA	TRBV25-1	TRBJ1-2	NA
TGTGCCAGCAGTTCCCGGACAGGGTTGGAGCCCCAGCATTTT	CASSSRTGLEPQHF	NA	TRBV27	TRBJ1-5	TRBD1
TGTGCCAGCCAACAAGGGGGGGATCAGCCCCAGCATTTT	CASQQGGDQPQHF	NA	TRBV2	TRBJ1-5	NA
TGTGCCAGCGGCCGAGGGCAAGGGACCGGGGAGCTGTTTTTT	CASGRGQGTGELFF	few	TRBV7-3	TRBJ2-2	NA
TGTGCCAGCAGCTCGTCACGGACACCATACAATGAGCAGTTCTTC	CASSSSRTPYNEQFF	NA	TRBV5-6	TRBJ2-1	NA
TGTGCCAGCAGGAGAACCGGTACAGGGGTAGAAACTGAAGCTTTCTTT	CASRRTGTGVETEAFF	NA	TRBV7-3	TRBJ1-1	TRBD1
TGTGCCAGCAGTGCCGGGACAGGGGGCTCTGGGGCCAACGTCCTGACTTTC	CASSAGTGGSGANVLTF	NA	TRBV27	TRBJ2-6	TRBD1
TGTGCCAGCAGTTTATCGCCAGGGGCAGGCTATGGCTACACCTTC	CASSLSPGAGYGYTF	once	TRBV27	TRBJ1-2	NA
TGTGCCAGCAGCCCCCCCGGGACCGGGGAGCTGTTTTTT	CASSPPGTGELFF	NA	TRBV3-1/TRBV3-2	TRBJ2-2	NA
TGTGCCAGCTCTAGCGGGGGGGCCGGAGATACGCAGTATTTT	CASSSGGAGDTQYF	NA	TRBV6-5	TRBJ2-3	TRBD2
TGTGCCAGCTCACCACCTCGCGGTGGGGCAGGGCGGGGTGCCGAGCAGTACTTC	CASSPPRGGAGRGAEQYF	once	TRBV18	TRBJ2-7	NA
TGTGCCAGCAGTGAAGGAAGCGGAGGGACTAATGAAAAACTGTTTTTT	CASSEGSGGTNEKLFF	NA	TRBV6-1	TRBJ1-4	NA
TGTGCCAGCATGGACAGCGTTCACGTCCTGACTTTC	CASMDSVHVLTF	NA	TRBV28	TRBJ2-6	NA
TGTGCCAGCAGCTCTAGCGATCGGTCCTACGAGCAGTACTTC	CASSSSDRSYEQYF	NA	TRBV7-2	TRBJ2-7	NA
TGTGCCAGCAGCGCAGGGGGCCTGGATTCACCCCTCCACTTT	CASSAGGLDSPLHF	NA	TRBV7-9	TRBJ1-6	TRBD1
TGTGCCAGCAGTTACTCAGAGGGGGCGCAAGGAAAACTGTTTTTT	CASSYSEGAQGKLFF	NA	TRBV6-5	TRBJ1-4	TRBD1
TGTGCCAGCAGCACGCCGGGACAGGGGGCCATCGGGGAGCTGTTTTTT	CASSTPGQGAIGELFF	NA	TRBV28	TRBJ2-2	TRBD1
TGTGCCAGCAGCGTCGGCGGGGGGGCCGGAGAGACCCAGTACTTC	CASSVGGGAGETQYF	NA	TRBV9	TRBJ2-5	TRBD2
TGCGCCAGCAGTCGCACCCCTCCGGGACAAGAGACCCAGTACTTC	CASSRTPPGQETQYF	NA	TRBV5-1	TRBJ2-5	NA
TGTGCCAGCAGCTCGAGCGGGAGTATGAGCAATGAGCAGTTCTTC	CASSSSGSMSNEQFF	NA	TRBV9	TRBJ2-1	TRBD2
TGTGCCAGCAGCGAACACAGGGGCTCTGGAAACACCATATATTTT	CASSEHRGSGNTIYF	NA	TRBV5-8	TRBJ1-3	TRBD1
TGTGCCAGCAGTACAGGCTCCTACGAGCAGTACTTC	CASSTGSYEQYF	NA	TRBV28	TRBJ2-7	NA
TGTGCCAGCAGCCCACCTGGGGGGAATGAGCAGTTCTTC	CASSPPGGNEQFF	NA	TRBV5-4	TRBJ2-1	NA
TGTGCCAGCAGCTTTAAACTCACAGGCCGCACAGATACGCAGTATTTT	CASSFKLTGRTDTQYF	NA	TRBV5-8	TRBJ2-3	NA
TGTGCCAGCAGCCAAGCCAGGATAAGCGAGCAGTACTTC	CASSQARISEQYF	NA	TRBV14	TRBJ2-7	NA
TGTGCCAGCTCACCAACCGAGGCGGGCGGCTCCTACAATGAGCAGTTCTTC	CASSPTEAGGSYNEQFF	NA	TRBV18	TRBJ2-1	NA
TGTGCCAGCTCACCAGCGGGGACAGGGAGAACCGGGGAGCTGTTTTTT	CASSPAGTGRTGELFF	NA	TRBV18	TRBJ2-2	TRBD1
TGTGCCAGCAGTTCCCCGACAGCAACTAATGAAAAACTGTTTTTT	CASSSPTATNEKLFF	NA	TRBV28	TRBJ1-4	NA
TGTGCCAGCAGTGAAAGGGGGGGACGGACAAACTATGGCTACACCTTC	CASSERGGRTNYGYTF	NA	TRBV6-1	TRBJ1-2	NA
TGTGCCAGCAGTTTAGAACAGAGCAATCAGCCCCAGCATTTT	CASSLEQSNQPQHF	NA	TRBV28	TRBJ1-5	NA
TGTGCCACCAGCCCTCAACCGGTGGTGGTTCCCGAAGCTTTCTTT	CATSPQPVVVPEAFF	NA	TRBV15	TRBJ1-1	NA
TGTGCCAGCAGCCAAGTGAATGAATCGGGTGAAAAACTGTTTTTT	CASSQVNESGEKLFF	NA	TRBV3-1/TRBV3-2	TRBJ1-4	NA
TGTGCCAGCAGCGAACGGAGCTTCCAAGAGACCCAGTACTTC	CASSERSFQETQYF	once	TRBV27	TRBJ2-5	NA
TGTGCCAGCAGCATAGGACTAGCGGGAGGCACCGGGGAGCTGTTTTTT	CASSIGLAGGTGELFF	NA	TRBV11-2	TRBJ2-2	TRBD2
TGTGCCAGCAGCTCTCGGCGGGCTCAACAGTTGGGGGAGACCCAGTACTTC	CASSSRRAQQLGETQYF	NA	TRBV7-6	TRBJ2-5	NA
TGTGCCAGCAGGGGGACTAGCGGGACCAATGAGCAGTTCTTC	CASRGTSGTNEQFF	NA	TRBV6-5	TRBJ2-1	TRBD2